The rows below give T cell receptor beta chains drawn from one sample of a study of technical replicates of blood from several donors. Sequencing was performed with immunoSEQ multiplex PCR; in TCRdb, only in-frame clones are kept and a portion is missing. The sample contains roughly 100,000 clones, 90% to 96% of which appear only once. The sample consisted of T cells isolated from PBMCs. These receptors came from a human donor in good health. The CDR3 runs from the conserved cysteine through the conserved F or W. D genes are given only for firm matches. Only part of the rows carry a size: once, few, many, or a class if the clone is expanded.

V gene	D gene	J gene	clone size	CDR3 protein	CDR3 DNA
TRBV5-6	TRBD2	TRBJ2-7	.	CASSFSGRSYEQYF	TGTGCCAGCAGCTTTAGCGGGAGATCCTACGAGCAGTACTTC
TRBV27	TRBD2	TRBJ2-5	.	CASSLGLAESETQYF	TGTGCCAGCAGTTTAGGGCTAGCGGAATCAGAGACCCAGTACTTC
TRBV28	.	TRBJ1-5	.	CASSLLRGDQPQHF	TGTGCCAGCAGTTTACTCCGGGGGGATCAGCCCCAGCATTTT
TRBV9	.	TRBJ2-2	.	CASSVATGVGGELFF	TGTGCCAGCAGCGTAGCTACGGGGGTTGGCGGGGAGCTGTTTTTT
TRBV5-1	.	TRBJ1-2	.	CASSPSRGQSRYTF	TGCGCCAGCAGCCCTTCCAGGGGCCAGAGCCGCTACACCTTC
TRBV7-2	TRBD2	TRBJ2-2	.	CASSFDIGLAGTGELFF	TGTGCCAGCAGCTTTGACATAGGACTAGCGGGTACCGGGGAGCTGTTTTTT
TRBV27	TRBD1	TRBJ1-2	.	CASSLGQGADYGYTF	TGTGCCAGCAGTTTAGGTCAGGGGGCTGACTATGGCTACACCTTC
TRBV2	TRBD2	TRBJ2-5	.	CASSARVASGAFETQYF	TGTGCCAGCAGTGCGCGAGTCGCTAGCGGGGCTTTCGAGACCCAGTACTTC
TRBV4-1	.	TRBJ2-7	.	CASSQESSPLRGYEQYF	TGCGCCAGCAGCCAAGAGTCTAGCCCCCTCAGGGGCTACGAGCAGTACTTC
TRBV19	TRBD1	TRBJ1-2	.	CASSMGTGYGYTF	TGTGCCAGTAGTATGGGGACAGGGTATGGCTACACCTTC
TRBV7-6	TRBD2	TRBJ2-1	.	CASSSLAVSSYNEQFF	TGTGCCAGCAGCTCACTAGCGGTGAGCTCCTACAATGAGCAGTTCTTC
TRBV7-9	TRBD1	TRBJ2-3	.	CASSSRDLQGWGTDTQYF	TGTGCCAGCAGCTCCAGAGACTTACAGGGGTGGGGGACAGATACGCAGTATTTT
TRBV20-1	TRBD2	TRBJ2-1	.	CSLLKAGEQFF	TGCAGTCTACTCAAAGCGGGGGAGCAGTTCTTC
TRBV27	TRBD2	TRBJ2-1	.	CASSLFSGSYNEQFF	TGTGCCAGCAGTTTATTTAGCGGGAGTTACAATGAGCAGTTCTTC
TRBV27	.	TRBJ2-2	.	CASSLAQDGELFF	TGTGCCAGCAGTTTAGCCCAGGACGGGGAGCTGTTTTTT
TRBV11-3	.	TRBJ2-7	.	CASSLKGGYAYEQYF	TGTGCCAGCAGCTTGAAAGGGGGATACGCCTACGAGCAGTACTTC
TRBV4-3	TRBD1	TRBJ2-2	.	CASSQGQGANTGELFF	TGCGCCAGCAGCCAAGGACAGGGGGCGAACACCGGGGAGCTGTTTTTT
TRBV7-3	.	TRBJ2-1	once	CASSYQVAPNEQFF	TGTGCCAGCAGCTACCAGGTGGCTCCGAATGAGCAGTTCTTC
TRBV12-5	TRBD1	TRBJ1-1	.	CASGEDRVTEAFF	TGTGCTAGTGGTGAGGACAGGGTCACTGAAGCTTTCTTT
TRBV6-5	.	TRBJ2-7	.	CASSSPGARGPYEQYF	TGTGCCAGCAGTTCCCCAGGCGCCCGTGGCCCCTACGAGCAGTACTTC
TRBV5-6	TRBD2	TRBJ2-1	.	CASSHKTSGRNEQFF	TGTGCCAGCAGCCACAAGACTAGCGGGAGGAATGAGCAGTTCTTC
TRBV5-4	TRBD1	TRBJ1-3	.	CASSTDPTGVIGNTIYF	TGTGCCAGCTCTACTGATCCTACAGGGGTAATAGGAAACACCATATATTTT
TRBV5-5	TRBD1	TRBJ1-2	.	CASIRDRDRVYGYTF	TGTGCCAGCATCCGGGACAGGGACCGGGTATATGGCTACACCTTC
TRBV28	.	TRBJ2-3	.	CASSTSTDTQYF	TGTGCCAGCAGTACTAGCACAGATACGCAGTATTTT
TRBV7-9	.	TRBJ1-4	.	CASSSEVLREGLFF	TGTGCCAGCAGCTCAGAAGTCCTCAGGGAAGGACTGTTTTTT
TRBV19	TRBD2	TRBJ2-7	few	CASSIGLAGSYEQYF	TGTGCCAGTAGTATTGGACTAGCGGGATCCTACGAGCAGTACTTC
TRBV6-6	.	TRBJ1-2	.	CASSYSGGDGYTF	TGTGCCAGCAGTTACTCCGGGGGTGATGGCTACACCTTC
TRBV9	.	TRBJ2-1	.	CASSVGGPLTYNEQFF	TGTGCCAGCAGCGTAGGTGGCCCCTTGACCTACAATGAGCAGTTCTTC
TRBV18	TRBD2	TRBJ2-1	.	CASSPYSRTRFPNEQFF	TGTGCCAGCTCACCATACAGTAGGACTAGGTTCCCCAATGAGCAGTTCTTC
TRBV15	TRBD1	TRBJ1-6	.	CATSRALANRDRGNSPLHF	TGTGCCACCAGCAGGGCCTTGGCGAACCGGGACAGGGGTAATTCACCCCTCCACTTT
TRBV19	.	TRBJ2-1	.	CASSTGVSYNEQFF	TGTGCCAGCTCAACGGGAGTATCCTACAATGAGCAGTTCTTC
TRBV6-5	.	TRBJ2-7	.	CASSYLKEAEQYF	TGTGCCAGCAGTTACTTAAAGGAGGCCGAGCAGTACTTC
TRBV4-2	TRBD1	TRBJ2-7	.	CASSLTGTVQEQYF	TGTGCCAGCAGCCTGACGGGGACAGTCCAAGAGCAGTACTTC
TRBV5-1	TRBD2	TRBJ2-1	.	CASSSGGLSYNEQFF	TGCGCCAGCAGCTCGGGGGGTTTATCCTACAATGAGCAGTTCTTC
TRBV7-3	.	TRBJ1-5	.	CASSRPDRTHNQPQHF	TGTGCCAGCAGCCGACCCGACAGAACGCACAATCAGCCCCAGCATTTT
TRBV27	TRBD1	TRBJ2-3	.	CASSLGPGTGAKPDTQYF	TGTGCCAGCAGTTTAGGGCCCGGGACAGGGGCCAAGCCAGATACGCAGTATTTT
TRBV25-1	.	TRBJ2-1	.	CASTPPRARGINEQFF	TGTGCCAGCACCCCCCCCCGGGCCAGGGGCATCAATGAGCAGTTCTTC
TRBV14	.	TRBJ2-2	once	CASSYDTNTGELFF	TGTGCCAGCAGCTACGACACGAACACCGGGGAGCTGTTTTTT
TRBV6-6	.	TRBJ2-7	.	CASSYQGGYEQYF	TGTGCCAGCAGTTACCAGGGCGGATACGAGCAGTACTTC
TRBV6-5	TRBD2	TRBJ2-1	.	CASNKGLALDEQFF	TGTGCCAGCAACAAGGGACTAGCGCTCGATGAGCAGTTCTTC
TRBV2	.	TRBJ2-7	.	CASSGDISEQYF	TGTGCCAGCAGTGGGGACATATCCGAGCAGTACTTC
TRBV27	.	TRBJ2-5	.	CASSPAGTRETQYF	TGTGCCAGCAGTCCCGCAGGGACAAGAGAGACCCAGTACTTC
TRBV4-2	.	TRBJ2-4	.	CASSQAEHLNRDYFALAKNIQYF	TGTGCCAGCAGCCAAGCCGAGCATTTGAACAGGGACTACTTTGCCTTAGCCAAAAACATTCAGTACTTC
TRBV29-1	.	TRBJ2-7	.	CSVTGGEINEQYF	TGCAGCGTTACGGGCGGGGAAATAAACGAGCAGTACTTC
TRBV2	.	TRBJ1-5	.	CASSEHRADQPQHF	TGTGCCAGCAGTGAGCACAGGGCCGATCAGCCCCAGCATTTT
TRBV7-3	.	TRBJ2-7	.	CASSPRGTSYEQYF	TGTGCCAGCAGCCCGAGGGGGACCTCCTACGAGCAGTACTTC
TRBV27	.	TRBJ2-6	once	CASSLSRGGANVLTF	TGTGCCAGCAGTTTATCGAGAGGAGGGGCCAACGTCCTGACTTTC